This TCR beta chain was sequenced for a study of Graves' ophthalmopathy and Graves' hyperthyroidism. Study-wide context: Peripheral blood samples were taken at initial diagnosis, before any treatment. The study, taken as a whole, reports: The model predicted progression of ophthalmopathy with a sensitivity of about 70%, and its specificity was about 73%. Blood was where most expanded thyroid clonotypes above 0.001 frequency also turned up.

RNA transcripts served as template for amplifying TCR beta CDR3 sequences. The first round was an RT-PCR with HTBI primers, and the second round was a multiplex PCR. TCRdb ran MiXCR on the multiplex PCR reads and lists one entry per CDR3 protein. The repertoire consists of around 340,000 distinct CDR3 sequences, with roughly a sixth occurring once and the leading ten covering 9% to 15%. Turning to this clonotype: Its target is not known. This sequence may be a read error, since a much larger clone differs from it by one base.

With a duration under 3 months, ophthalmopathy in the donors showed moderate-to-severe activity, CAS ≥3 and NOSPECS ≥4. The material sequenced was peripheral blood. The clonotype was recovered from an adult man with Graves' ophthalmopathy.

CDR3 DNA sequence: TGTGCCAGTAGTATTGATCGTGGGAGGGCTAGGACCGGGGAGCTGTTTTTT. Encoded protein: CASSIDRGRARTGELFF. The V call is TRBV19, the J call TRBJ2-2; 7 nucleotides align to TRBD2. CDR3 length: 17 amino acids. CDR1 is LNHDA, CDR2 SQIVND, per germline (reference sequence). The V gene end was trimmed by 3 bases and the J gene end by 5 bases; junction bases not matched to a gene: 12.